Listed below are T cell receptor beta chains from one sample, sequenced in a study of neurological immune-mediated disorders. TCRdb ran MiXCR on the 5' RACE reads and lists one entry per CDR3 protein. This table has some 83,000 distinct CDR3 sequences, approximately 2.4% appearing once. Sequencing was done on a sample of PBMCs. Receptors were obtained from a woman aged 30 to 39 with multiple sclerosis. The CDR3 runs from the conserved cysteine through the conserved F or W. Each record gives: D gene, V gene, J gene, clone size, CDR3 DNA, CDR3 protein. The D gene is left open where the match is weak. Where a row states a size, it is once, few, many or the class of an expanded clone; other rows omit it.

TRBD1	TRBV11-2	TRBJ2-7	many	TGTGCCAGCAGCCTCGGGACAGGGGGCTCCTACGAGCAGTACTTC	CASSLGTGGSYEQYF
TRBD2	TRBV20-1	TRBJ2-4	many	TGCAGTGCCGGGGCCTACCGGGAGGGCCAGGACAAATGGGTAAACATTCAGTACTTC	CSAGAYREGQDKWVNIQYF
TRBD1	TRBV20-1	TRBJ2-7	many	TGCAGTGCTAGACGCAGGGGGAGCTCCTACGAGCAGTACTTC	CSARRRGSSYEQYF
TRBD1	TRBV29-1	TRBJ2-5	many	TGCAGCCCGACAGGGGGCGGAGAGACCCAGTACTTC	CSPTGGGETQYF
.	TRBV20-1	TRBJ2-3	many	TGCAGTGTCCGGGAGCACACAGATACGCAGTATTTT	CSVREHTDTQYF
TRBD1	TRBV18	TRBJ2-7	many	TGTGCCAGCTGCGAACAGGGGGACTACGAGCAGTACTTC	CASCEQGDYEQYF
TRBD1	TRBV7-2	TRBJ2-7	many	TGTGCCAGCAGCTCAGGGGGTGGTTTCTCCTACGAGCAGTACTTC	CASSSGGGFSYEQYF
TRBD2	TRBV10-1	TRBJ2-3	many	TGCGCCAGCAGTGAAGGTGCGGGAGAGGTAGATACGCAGTATTTT	CASSEGAGEVDTQYF
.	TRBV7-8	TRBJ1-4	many	TGTGCCAGCAGCTCCCCCTTGGCAGGCTATAATGAAAAACTGTTTTTT	CASSSPLAGYNEKLFF
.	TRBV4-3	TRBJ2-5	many	TGCGCCAGCAGCCAAGGTTTGGGGCTTGAGACCCAGTACTTC	CASSQGLGLETQYF
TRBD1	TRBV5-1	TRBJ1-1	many	TGCGCCAGCAGCTCAGGGGGGACAGGGAACACTGAAGCTTTCTTT	CASSSGGTGNTEAFF
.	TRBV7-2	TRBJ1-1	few	TGTGCCAGCAGCCAGGGAACAGGCCACCGGCGGGGAACTGAAGCTTTCTTT	CASSQGTGHRRGTEAFF
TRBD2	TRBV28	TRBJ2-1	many	TGTGCCAGCAGTTTACGCGGGGGACTAGCGCTGGGTGAGCAGTTCTTC	CASSLRGGLALGEQFF
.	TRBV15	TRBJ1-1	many	TGTGCCACCAGCAGAGATCAACCGAACACTGAAGCTTTCTTT	CATSRDQPNTEAFF
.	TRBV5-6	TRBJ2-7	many	TGTGCCAGCAGCCCCAGGGACCGTCCCTACGAGCAGTACTTC	CASSPRDRPYEQYF
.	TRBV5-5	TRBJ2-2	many	TGTGCCAGCAGCTTGAAAGGGTCGAACACCGGGGAGCTGTTTTTT	CASSLKGSNTGELFF
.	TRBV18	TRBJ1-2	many	TGTGCCAGCTCACCGCCATATGAGGGCTACACCTTC	CASSPPYEGYTF
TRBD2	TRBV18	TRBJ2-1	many	TGTGCCAGCTCACCAGATAGCGGGAGGAATGAGCAGTTCTTC	CASSPDSGRNEQFF
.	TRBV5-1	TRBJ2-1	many	TGCGCCAGCAGCTTGGATGGATTCCCCGCGGGCAATGAGCAGTTCTTC	CASSLDGFPAGNEQFF
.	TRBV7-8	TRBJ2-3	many	TGTGCCAGCAGCCCCCCGGAGAGGACAGATACGCAGTATTTT	CASSPPERTDTQYF
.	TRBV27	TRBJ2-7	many	TGTGCCAGCAGTGTTCTAGCCTCCTACGAGCAGTACTTC	CASSVLASYEQYF
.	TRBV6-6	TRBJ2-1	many	TGTGCCAGCAGATTAGCTAGTATTACAGTCTACAATGAGCAGTTCTTC	CASRLASITVYNEQFF
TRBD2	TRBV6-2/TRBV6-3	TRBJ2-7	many	TGTGCCAGCAGTTACTCCCGGGACTATTCTTACGAGCAGTACTTC	CASSYSRDYSYEQYF
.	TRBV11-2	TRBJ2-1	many	TGTGCCAGCAGCTTAGTATGGGGGAGCCTCTACAATGAGCAGTTCTTC	CASSLVWGSLYNEQFF
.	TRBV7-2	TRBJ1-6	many	TGTGCCAGCAGCTTAGATCGGGAAGGGCTACTCCACTTT	CASSLDREGLLHF
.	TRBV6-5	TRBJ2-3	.	TGTGCCAGCAGATACCTAGCGAGGCAGAGTAGCACAGATACGCAGTATTTT	CASRYLARQSSTDTQYF
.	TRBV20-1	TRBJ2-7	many	TGCAGTGGTAGAGGGCCCCGCTCCTACGAGCAGTACTTC	CSGRGPRSYEQYF
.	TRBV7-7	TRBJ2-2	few	TGTGCTAGCAGCTTTACAGTGGCCGGGGAGCTGTTTTTT	CASSFTVAGELFF
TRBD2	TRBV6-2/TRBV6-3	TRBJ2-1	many	TGTGCCAGCAGTTACTCGCTAGCGGGAGTTACCTACAATGAGCAGTTCTTC	CASSYSLAGVTYNEQFF
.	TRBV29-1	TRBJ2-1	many	TGCAGCGCTCCCTTTTTGGAACAGGAGCAGTTCTTC	CSAPFLEQEQFF
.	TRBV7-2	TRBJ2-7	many	TGTGCCAGCAGCTTAGGAGGCGGGACGGTCGGCGAGCAGTACTTC	CASSLGGGTVGEQYF
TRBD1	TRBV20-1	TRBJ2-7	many	TGCAGTGCTACTCCAGACAGGGCCCTTTTTCACGAGCAGTACTTC	CSATPDRALFHEQYF
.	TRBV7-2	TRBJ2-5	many	TGTGCCAGCAGCTTCGGGGCGGCCCAGTACTTC	CASSFGAAQYF
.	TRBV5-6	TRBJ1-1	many	TGTGCCAGCAGCTTTATCGGACAGCTGAACACTGAAGCTTTCTTT	CASSFIGQLNTEAFF
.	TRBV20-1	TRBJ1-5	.	TGCAGTGCTAGAGATCGGGATGGGGCAGGATATATTCAGCCCCAGCATTTT	CSARDRDGAGYIQPQHF
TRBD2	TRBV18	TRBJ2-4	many	TGTGCCAGCTCGCGACTAGCGGGAGGGGATTCGGCCAAAAACATTCAGTACTTC	CASSRLAGGDSAKNIQYF
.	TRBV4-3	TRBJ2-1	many	TGCGCCAGCAGCCTTAGGGTGGGGGGATCCTACAATGAGCAGTTCTTC	CASSLRVGGSYNEQFF
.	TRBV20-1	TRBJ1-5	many	TGCAGTGCTAGGGGGGGGAGCAATCAGCCCCAGCATTTT	CSARGGSNQPQHF
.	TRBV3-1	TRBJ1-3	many	TGTGCCAGCAGCCACGGGGCTATAACTGGAAACACCATATATTTT	CASSHGAITGNTIYF
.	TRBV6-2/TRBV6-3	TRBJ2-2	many	TGTGCCAGCAGCCCCGGACCCGACGCCGGGGAGCTGTTTTTT	CASSPGPDAGELFF
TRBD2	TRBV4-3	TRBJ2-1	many	TGCGCCAGCAGTGTCCGACTAGCGGACTTTTACAATGAGCAGTTCTTC	CASSVRLADFYNEQFF
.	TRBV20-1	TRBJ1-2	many	TGCAGTGCTGGGGATAACTATGGCTACACCTTC	CSAGDNYGYTF
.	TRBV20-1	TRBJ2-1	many	TGCAGTGCTGTAGTAGGGAATGAGCAGTTCTTC	CSAVVGNEQFF
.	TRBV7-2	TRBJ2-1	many	TGTGCCAGCAGTCTAGGAACGACAGCATACAATGAGCAGTTCTTC	CASSLGTTAYNEQFF
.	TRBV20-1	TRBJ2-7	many	TGCAGTGCTAGAGTGGTAGCCGAGCAGTACTTC	CSARVVAEQYF
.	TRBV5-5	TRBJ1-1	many	TGTGCCAGCACAACAGGCCCCAACACTGAAGCTTTCTTT	CASTTGPNTEAFF
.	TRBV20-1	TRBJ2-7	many	TGCAGTGCTAGAGTTGCTGAGACAAGTGATTCCTACGAGCAGTACTTC	CSARVAETSDSYEQYF
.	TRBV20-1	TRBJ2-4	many	TGCAGTGCTAAGAAGTCTTTAAACATTCAGTACTTC	CSAKKSLNIQYF
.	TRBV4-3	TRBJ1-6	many	TGCGCCAGCAGCGAAGGGGTTTCACCCCTCCACTTT	CASSEGVSPLHF